Each of the 8 T cell receptor beta chains below was sequenced from the same sample in a study of CD8+CD57+ T cells in acquired aplastic anemia. Profiling that covered TCR beta VDJ and CDR3 relied on genomic DNA as its template. TCRdb reprocessed the reads via MiXCR and lists one record per CDR3 protein. The table lists 150,000 to 200,000 distinct CDR3 sequences, under 55% of them singletons. All sequencing subjects had displayed CD8+CD57+ cell expansion on flow cytometry. Sequenced material: sorted CD4+, CD8+, or CD8+CD57+ T cells (not recorded which) from PBMCs. The receptors derive from a human donor with aplastic anemia.

The chain links TRBV25-1 to TRBJ1-2; 9 bases map to TRBD1. Germline CDR1 and CDR2: MGHDK and SYGVNS. V lost 5 bases to trimming and J lost 8 bases; unmatched junction nucleotides: 6. The CDR3 spans 13 residues. The CDR3, as DNA: TGTGCCAGCAGTCGGACAGGGGTCGAGGGCTACACCTTC. It is translated as CASSRTGVEGYTF.

This clonotype was seen many times. V gene TRBV11-3 combines with J gene TRBJ1-1, with no clear D. From germline, CDR1 is SGHNT and CDR2 YENEEA. This CDR3 has 14 residues. Between the trimmed V and J ends, which lost 4 bases and 4 bases, there was a span of 13 bases. The CDR3 nucleotides are TGTGCCAGCAGCTCTGGTGGGTTTGGCACTGAAGCTTTCTTT. Translating it yields CASSSGGFGTEAFF.

This chain joins TRBV13 and TRBJ1-2; TRBD1 matches at 9 bases. The CDR3 spans 15 residues. Per germline, CDR1 PRHDT and CDR2 FYEKMQ (reference sequence). V lost 5 bases to trimming and J lost 2 bases; unmatched junction nucleotides: 6. The CDR3 DNA follows: TGTGCCAGCAGCGCCCGGACAGGGGCGAACTATGGCTACACCTTC. Its translation is CASSARTGANYGYTF.

As concerns this clonotype: It may be a read error: a sequence one base away is much more abundant. The rearrangement links TRBV11-1 to TRBJ2-7; D unclear. CDR1 is SGHAT, CDR2 FQDESV, per germline (reference sequence). Trimming stripped 5 bases from V and 3 bases from J, with 14 bases between. This CDR3 has 14 amino acids. CDR3 nucleotide sequence: TGTGCCAGCAGCCCCTGGGGAACCGTCTACGAGCAGTACTTC. Residues: CASSPWGTVYEQYF.

The rearrangement joins TRBV12-3 or TRBV12-4 to TRBJ1-1, with TRBD1 identical over 9 bases. CDR3 size: 16 residues. J gave up 4 bases and V 3 bases, and 9 bases lay outside the gene matches. The CDR3 is CASSFHRGRRSTEAFF. The CDR3, as DNA: TGTGCCAGCAGTTTTCACAGGGGGCGACGGAGCACTGAAGCTTTCTTT.

The chain links TRBV18 to TRBJ1-6; a possible D gene is TRBD1 (5 bases). V was clipped by 3 bases and J by 0 bases, with 6 bases between them. There are 15 residues in the CDR3. Germline V gene lookup returns CDR1 KGHSH and CDR2 LQKENI. The CDR3 protein is CASSPGPSYNSPLHF. The DNA for the CDR3 is TGTGCCAGCTCACCGGGGCCCTCCTATAATTCACCCCTCCACTTT. The whole variable domain, filled in from reference TRBV18 and TRBJ1-6, reads NAGVMQNPRHLVRRRGQEARLRCSPMKGHSHVYWYRQLPEEGLKFMVYLQKENIIDESGMPKERFSAEFPKEGPSILRIQQVVRGDSAAYFCASSPGPSYNSPLHFGNGTRLTVT.

The chain employs TRBV10-1 and TRBJ2-5, with 11 nucleotides matching TRBD2. The germline V gene encodes CDR1 WNHNN and CDR2 SYGVQD (reference sequence). V trimming: 5 bases; J trimming: 4 bases; junction bases outside the gene matches: 3. The CDR3 runs 14 residues. CDR3 amino acids: CASSYSGRGETQYF. In DNA, the CDR3 is TGCGCCAGCAGTTATAGCGGGAGGGGAGAGACCCAGTACTTC.

The rearrangement joins TRBV25-1 to TRBJ2-1, with D tentatively TRBD2 (5 bases). Germline V gene sequence: CDR1 MGHDK, CDR2 SYGVNS. The germline V and J ends were trimmed by 5 bases and 4 bases, with 15 bases remaining between them. The CDR3 has 15 residues. CDR3 DNA sequence: TGTGCCAGCAGTAAGGAAGGAGGACCGTACAATGAGCAGTTCTTC. Amino acid sequence: CASSKEGGPYNEQFF.